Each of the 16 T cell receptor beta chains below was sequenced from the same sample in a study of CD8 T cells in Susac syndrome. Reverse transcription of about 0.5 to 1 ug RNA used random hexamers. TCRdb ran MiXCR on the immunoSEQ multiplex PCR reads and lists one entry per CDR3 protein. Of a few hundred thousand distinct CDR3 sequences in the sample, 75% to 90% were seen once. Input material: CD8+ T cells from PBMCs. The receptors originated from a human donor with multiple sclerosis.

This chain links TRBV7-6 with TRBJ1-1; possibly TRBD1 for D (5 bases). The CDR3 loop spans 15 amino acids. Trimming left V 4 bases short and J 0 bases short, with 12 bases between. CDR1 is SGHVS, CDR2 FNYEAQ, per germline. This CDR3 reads CASSSQEGMNTEAFF. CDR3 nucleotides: TGTGCCAGCAGCTCCCAGGAGGGGATGAACACTGAAGCTTTCTTT.

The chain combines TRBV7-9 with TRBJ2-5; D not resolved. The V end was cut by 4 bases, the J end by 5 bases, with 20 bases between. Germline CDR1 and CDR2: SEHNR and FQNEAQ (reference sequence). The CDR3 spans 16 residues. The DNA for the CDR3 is TGTGCCAGCAGCTCCCTCGTGGGATCCCCGAGGGAGACCCAGTACTTC. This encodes CASSSLVGSPRETQYF.

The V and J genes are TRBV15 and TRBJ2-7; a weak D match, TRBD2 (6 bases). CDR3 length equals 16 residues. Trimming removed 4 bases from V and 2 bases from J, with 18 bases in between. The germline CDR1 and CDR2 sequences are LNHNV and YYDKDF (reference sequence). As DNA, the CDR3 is TGTGCCACCAGCACCCCCGGAGGGCTAGCGACCTACGAGCAGTACTTC. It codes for CATSTPGGLATYEQYF.

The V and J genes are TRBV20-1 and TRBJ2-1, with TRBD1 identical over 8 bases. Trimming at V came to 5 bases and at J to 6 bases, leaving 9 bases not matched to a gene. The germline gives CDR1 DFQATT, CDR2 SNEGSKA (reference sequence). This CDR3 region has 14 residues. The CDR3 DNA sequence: TGCAGTGCTGAGACAGGGGTAGGATTCAATGAGCAGTTCTTC. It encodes CSAETGVGFNEQFF.

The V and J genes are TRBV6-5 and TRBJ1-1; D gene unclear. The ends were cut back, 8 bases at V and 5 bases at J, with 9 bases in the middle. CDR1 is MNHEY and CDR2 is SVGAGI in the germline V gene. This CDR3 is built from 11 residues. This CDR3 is CASCLGTEAFF. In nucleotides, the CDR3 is TGTGCCAGCTGTTTGGGGACTGAAGCTTTCTTT.

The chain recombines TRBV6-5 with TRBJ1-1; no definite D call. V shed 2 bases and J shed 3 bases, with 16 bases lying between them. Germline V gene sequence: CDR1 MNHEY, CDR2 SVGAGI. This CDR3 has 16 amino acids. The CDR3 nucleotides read TGTGCCAGCAGTTACAGCAGACTGGCGGGAGACACTGAAGCTTTCTTT. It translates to CASSYSRLAGDTEAFF.

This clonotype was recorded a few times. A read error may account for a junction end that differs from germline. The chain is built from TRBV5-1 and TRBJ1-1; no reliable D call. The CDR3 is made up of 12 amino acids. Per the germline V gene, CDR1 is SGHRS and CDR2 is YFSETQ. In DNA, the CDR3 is TGTGCCAGTAGCTTGGCCGGCCCTGAAGCTTTCTTT. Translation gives CASSLAGPEAFF.

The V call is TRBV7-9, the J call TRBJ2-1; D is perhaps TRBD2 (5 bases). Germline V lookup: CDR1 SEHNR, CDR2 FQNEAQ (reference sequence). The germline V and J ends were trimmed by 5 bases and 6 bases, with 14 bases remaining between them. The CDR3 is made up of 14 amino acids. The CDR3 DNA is TGTGCCAGCAGCAGCGGACTTGCCCGCAATGAGCAGTTCTTC. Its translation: CASSSGLARNEQFF. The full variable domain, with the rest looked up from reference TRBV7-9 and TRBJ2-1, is DTGVSQNPRHKITKRGQNVTFRCDPISEHNRLYWYRQTLGQGPEFLTYFQNEAQLEKSRLLSDRFSAERPKGSFSTLEIQRTEQGDSAMYLCASSSGLARNEQFFGPGTRLTVL.

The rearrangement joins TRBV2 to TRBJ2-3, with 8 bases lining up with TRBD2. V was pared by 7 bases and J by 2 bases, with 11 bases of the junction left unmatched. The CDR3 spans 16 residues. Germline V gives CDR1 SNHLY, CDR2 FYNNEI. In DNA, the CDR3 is TGTGCCAGCATCCTAACAGCGGGGGCCTACACAGATACGCAGTATTTT. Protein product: CASILTAGAYTDTQYF.

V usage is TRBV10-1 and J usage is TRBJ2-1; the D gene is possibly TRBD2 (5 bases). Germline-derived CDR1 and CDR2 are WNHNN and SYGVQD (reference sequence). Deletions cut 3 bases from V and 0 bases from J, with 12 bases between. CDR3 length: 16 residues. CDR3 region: CASSEGPGNSYNEQFF. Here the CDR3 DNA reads TGCGCCAGCAGTGAAGGACCCGGGAACTCCTACAATGAGCAGTTCTTC.

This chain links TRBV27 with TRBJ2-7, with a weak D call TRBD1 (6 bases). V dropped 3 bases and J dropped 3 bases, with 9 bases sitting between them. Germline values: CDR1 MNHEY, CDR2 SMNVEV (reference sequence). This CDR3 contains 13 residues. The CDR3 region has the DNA TGTGCCAGCAGTTTGGACAGAGGCTACGAGCAGTACTTC. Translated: CASSLDRGYEQYF.

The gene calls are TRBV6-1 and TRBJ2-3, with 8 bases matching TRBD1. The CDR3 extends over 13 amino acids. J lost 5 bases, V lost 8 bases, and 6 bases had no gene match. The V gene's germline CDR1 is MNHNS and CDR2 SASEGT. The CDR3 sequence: CASDRGSIDTQYF. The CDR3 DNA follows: TGTGCCAGCGACAGGGGATCCATAGATACGCAGTATTTT.

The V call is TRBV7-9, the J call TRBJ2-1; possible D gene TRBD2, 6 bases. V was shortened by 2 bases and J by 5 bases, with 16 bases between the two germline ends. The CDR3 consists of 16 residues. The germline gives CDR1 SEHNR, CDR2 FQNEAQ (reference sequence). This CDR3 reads CASSLSGWEENNEQFF. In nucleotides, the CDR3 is TGTGCCAGCAGCTTATCGGGGTGGGAGGAAAACAATGAGCAGTTCTTC.

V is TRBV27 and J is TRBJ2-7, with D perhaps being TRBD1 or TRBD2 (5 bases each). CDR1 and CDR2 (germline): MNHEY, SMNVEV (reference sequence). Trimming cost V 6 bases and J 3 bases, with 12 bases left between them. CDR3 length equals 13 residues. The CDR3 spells CASRRGDYYEQYF. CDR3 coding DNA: TGTGCCAGCAGGAGGGGTGATTACTACGAGCAGTACTTC.

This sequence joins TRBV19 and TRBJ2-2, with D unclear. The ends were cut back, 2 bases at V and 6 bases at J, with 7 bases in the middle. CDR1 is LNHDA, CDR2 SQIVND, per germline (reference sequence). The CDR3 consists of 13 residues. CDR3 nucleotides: TGTGCCAGTAGTATATACGGGTCCGGGGAGCTGTTTTTT. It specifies CASSIYGSGELFF. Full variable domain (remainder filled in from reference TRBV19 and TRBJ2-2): DGGITQSPKYLFRKEGQNVTLSCEQNLNHDAMYWYRQDPGQGLRLIYYSQIVNDFQKGDIAEGYSVSREKKESFPLTVTSAQKNPTAFYLCASSIYGSGELFFGEGSRLTVL.

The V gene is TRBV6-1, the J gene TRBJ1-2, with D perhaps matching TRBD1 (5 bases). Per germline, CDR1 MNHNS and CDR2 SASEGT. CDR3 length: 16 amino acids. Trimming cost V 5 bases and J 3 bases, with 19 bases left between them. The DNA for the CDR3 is TGTGCCAGCAGTAGCCCTATCCGGGGCGCGGACTATGGCTACACCTTC. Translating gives CASSSPIRGADYGYTF.